The clone carrying this T cell receptor beta chain was observed at least ten times. Amplification started from genomic DNA. Multiplex PCR with 30 forward and 13 reverse primers amplified the TCR beta CDR3. TCRdb ran MiXCR on the multiplex PCR reads and lists one entry per CDR3 protein. Of more than 250,000 distinct CDR3 sequences in the sample, around 47% were seen once. The data belong to a study of type 1 and type 2 diabetes patients. The CDR3 is 13 amino acids. Between the trimmed V and J ends, which lost 1 base and 7 bases, there was a span of 10 bases. CDR1 and CDR2 from the germline V gene are SGHDN and FVKESK.

The chain combines TRBV14 with TRBJ1-1; D is possibly TRBD1 (6 bases). The receptor was derived from a man aged 18 to 35 with type 2 diabetes. Sequencing was done on a sample of peripheral blood mononuclear cells (PBMCs). The CDR3 region is CASSQVSTGEAFF. The CDR3 DNA reads TGTGCCAGCAGCCAAGTTTCGACAGGTGAAGCTTTCTTT.